This is a list of T cell receptor beta chains from one sample in a study of Graves' ophthalmopathy and Graves' hyperthyroidism. TCRdb called the multiplex PCR reads again in MiXCR, with one record for every CDR3 protein. The data contain 300,000 to 350,000 distinct CDR3 sequences, roughly a sixth of them singletons. The sample comprised peripheral blood. These receptors originate from an adult man with Graves' ophthalmopathy. The CDR3 runs from the conserved cysteine through the conserved F or W. A D gene is named only where the DNA matches it firmly. A clone size is listed for some rows: how often the clone was seen (once, few, many), or a class if it is expanded.

len,abundance,j_gene,d_gene,v_gene,CDR3nt,CDR3aa
14,-,TRBJ1-1,-,TRBV5-1,TGCGCCAGCAGCACATCGGGGGGAGGGACTGAAGCTTTCTTT,CASSTSGGGTEAFF
15,many,TRBJ1-5,-,TRBV12-3/TRBV12-4,TGTGCCAGCAGCCCTCGACCCGATAGCAATCAGCCCCAGCATTTT,CASSPRPDSNQPQHF
15,many,TRBJ1-1,TRBD1,TRBV5-4,TGTGCCAGCAGCACCGGACAGGGCGGGAGCACTGAAGCTTTCTTT,CASSTGQGGSTEAFF
14,many,TRBJ1-3,-,TRBV6-1,TGTGCCAGCACTGAAGGGACCTCTGGAAACACCATATATTTT,CASTEGTSGNTIYF
15,many,TRBJ1-3,TRBD1,TRBV4-1,TGCGCCAGCAGCCACAACCGGGACAGCGGAAACACCATATATTTT,CASSHNRDSGNTIYF
13,many,TRBJ1-6,-,TRBV6-2/TRBV6-3,TGTGCCAGCAGACTGACAGATAATTCACCCCTCCACTTT,CASRLTDNSPLHF
15,many,TRBJ2-7,-,TRBV7-9,TGTGCCAGCAGTGCTTCGGCCATACCCCCCTACGAGCAGTACTTC,CASSASAIPPYEQYF
14,many,TRBJ2-3,TRBD2,TRBV20-1,TGCAGTGCTAAGATAGCGGGGGCCACAGATACGCAGTATTTT,CSAKIAGATDTQYF
15,many,TRBJ1-3,TRBD1,TRBV28,TGTGCCAGCAGTGACAGGGTCCCCTCTGGAAACACCATATATTTT,CASSDRVPSGNTIYF
14,many,TRBJ1-3,-,TRBV12-3/TRBV12-4,TGTGCCAGCAGCTTTGACACATTCGGAAACACCATATATTTT,CASSFDTFGNTIYF
13,many,TRBJ2-7,TRBD1,TRBV29-1,TGCAGCGCCCTGGGACAGGGGTCCTACGAGCAGTACTTC,CSALGQGSYEQYF
13,many,TRBJ1-2,-,TRBV12-3/TRBV12-4,TGTGCCAGCAGTTTAGGTTCACCCGATGGCTACACCTTC,CASSLGSPDGYTF
12,-,TRBJ1-2,-,TRBV7-2,TGTGCCAGCAACTTAGCGGCAAGGGGCTACAACTTC,CASNLAARGYNF